The sequence of this TCR beta chain was determined in a study of cytomegalovirus exposure and HLA in healthy donors. About this clone itself: The antigen is undetermined.

Germline lookup yields CDR1 MDHEN and CDR2 SYDVKM. This CDR3 contains 15 residues. Trimming removed 6 bases from V and 4 bases from J; junction bases left unmatched: 6. Study outcomes and limitations: According to reports, the classifier identified cytomegalovirus status with high specificity and sensitivity.

Repertoires were generated with immunoSEQ multiplex PCR, while TCRdb's copy carries only in-frame clones and drops some. The profile shows about 82,000 clones, approximately 95% of them singletons. This TCR was sampled from a young woman in good health and CMV-seronegative. The specimen was PBMCs. The chain has TRBV28 and TRBJ2-2; 9 positions match TRBD1. The CDR3, as DNA: TGTGCCAGCAGGACCGGGACAGGGATCACCGGGGAGCTGTTTTTT. This translates into CASRTGTGITGELFF.